A single sample is the source of the 21 T cell receptor beta chains below, sequenced in a study of cytomegalovirus exposure and HLA in healthy donors. Assay: immunoSEQ multiplex PCR; the TCRdb copy retains only in-frame clones and omits some. Among about 95,000 clones listed, about 85% were seen once. The specimen sequenced was PBMCs. The receptors originated from a man between 18 and 29 years old in good health and CMV-seropositive.

This clone was picked up one time. The gene calls are TRBV19 and TRBJ2-6; D not resolved. Germline V gene lookup returns CDR1 LNHDA and CDR2 SQIVND (reference sequence). The V end lost 7 bases, the J end lost 0 bases, and 7 bases lay between the germline ends. CDR3 size: 14 residues. The CDR3 loop reads CASTRNSGANVLTF. The CDR3 bases are TGTGCCAGTACCAGAAACTCTGGGGCCAACGTCCTGACTTTC.

The CDR3 coding sequence is TGTGCCAGCAGTCCTCCTAGCGGGAGCAACGAGCAGTACTTC. Its translation: CASSPPSGSNEQYF. The chain links TRBV28 to TRBJ2-7, with TRBD2 identical over 10 bases. V lost 5 bases, J lost 5 bases, and 6 bases stayed unmatched. Germline V gene data show CDR1 as MDHEN and CDR2 as SYDVKM. The CDR3 contains 14 residues.

The V and J genes are TRBV27 and TRBJ2-2, with 8 bases fitting TRBD2. CDR1 is MNHEY, CDR2 SMNVEV, per germline (reference sequence). V shed 5 bases and J 5 bases; nucleotides not matched to a gene: 7. CDR3 length equals 15 residues. CDR3 DNA sequence: TGTGCCAGCAGTCATCGACTAGCGACTACCGGGGAGCTGTTTTTT. It yields the protein CASSHRLATTGELFF.

The rearrangement uses TRBV11-3 and TRBJ2-1, with a weak D call TRBD2 (6 bases). The CDR3 runs to 14 residues. V was pared by 5 bases and J by 9 bases, with 17 bases between. Germline values: CDR1 SGHNT, CDR2 YENEEA. CDR3 sequence: CASSLESRGSEQFF. For the CDR3, the DNA is TGTGCCAGCAGCCTCGAGTCCCGGGGGAGTGAGCAGTTCTTC.

Turning to this clone: Germline is not matched at one junction end, which may reflect a read error. The chain employs TRBV4-1 and TRBJ1-5, with D perhaps matching TRBD1 (5 bases). The CDR3 extends over 19 amino acids. Germline CDR1 MGHRA, CDR2 YSYEKL. CDR3 coding DNA: TGCGCCAGCAGCCAAGATGGGGGGAGTAGAGGAGGGGTGGGTCAGCTCCAGCATTTT. As protein: CASSQDGGSRGGVGQLQHF.

This clone was observed a single time. V and J are TRBV10-3 and TRBJ2-3; TRBD1 agrees at 8 bases. The J segment lost 0 bases and the V segment lost 4 bases, leaving 3 bases of the junction unmatched. CDR1 is ENHRY, CDR2 SYGVKD, per germline. The CDR3 runs 15 residues. CDR3 sequence reads: CAISGPGGSTDTQYF. As DNA, the CDR3 is TGTGCCATCAGTGGACCAGGGGGCAGCACAGATACGCAGTATTTT.

The rearrangement uses TRBV5-1 and TRBJ2-1; 9 bases agree with TRBD2. The ends lost 0 bases at V and 0 bases at J; junction bases unmatched: 4. The CDR3 is made up of 17 amino acids. Germline assignment: CDR1 SGHRS and CDR2 YFSETQ. CDR3 loop: CASSLGGSGSSYNEQFF. The CDR3 coding sequence is TGCGCCAGCAGCTTGGGAGGTAGCGGGAGCTCCTACAATGAGCAGTTCTTC. The full variable domain, with the rest looked up from reference TRBV5-1 and TRBJ2-1, is KAGVTQTPRYLIKTRGQQVTLSCSPISGHRSVSWYQQTPGQGLQFLFEYFSETQRNKGNFPGRFSGRQFSNSRSEMNVSTLELGDSALYLCASSLGGSGSSYNEQFFGPGTRLTVL.

This chain links TRBV6-1 with TRBJ2-6; TRBD2 matches at 7 bases. The length of the CDR3 is 18 residues. The V gene end was trimmed by 1 base and the J gene end by 2 bases; junction bases not matched to a gene: 8. Germline V CDR1 and CDR2: MNHNS, SASEGT. CDR3 DNA: TGTGCCAGCAGTGAAGTCAGAAGCGGGATTCCTGGGGCCAACGTCCTGACTTTC. It specifies CASSEVRSGIPGANVLTF.

This sequence joins TRBV6-1 and TRBJ2-2, with a weak D call TRBD1 (7 bases). This CDR3 is built from 14 residues. The V and J ends lost 2 bases and 6 bases respectively, with 10 bases between them. Looked up from germline, CDR1 is MNHNS and CDR2 is SASEGT. CDR3 protein: CASSEPGGSGELFF. CDR3 in DNA: TGTGCCAGCAGTGAACCAGGGGGGTCCGGGGAGCTGTTTTTT.

The J gene is TRBJ1-1, the V gene TRBV6-5; D possibly corresponds to TRBD1 (6 bases). From germline, CDR1 is MNHEY and CDR2 SVGAGI. Trimming cost V 6 bases and J 3 bases, with 11 bases left between them. This CDR3 contains 13 residues. CDR3 loop: CASRWGRDTEAFF. For the CDR3, the DNA is TGTGCCAGCAGGTGGGGGCGCGACACTGAAGCTTTCTTT.

The chain carries TRBV15 and TRBJ2-7; D not resolved. The CDR3 sequence is 13 residues long. Germline-derived CDR1 and CDR2 are LNHNV and YYDKDF (reference sequence). V was shortened by 3 bases and J by 3 bases, with 9 bases between the two germline ends. The CDR3: CATSRVTGYEQYF. Written as DNA, the CDR3 is TGTGCCACCAGCAGGGTGACTGGCTACGAGCAGTACTTC.

The V and J genes are TRBV27 and TRBJ1-5; D is undetermined. Germline values: CDR1 MNHEY, CDR2 SMNVEV (reference sequence). The CDR3 is 13 amino acids. The V and J ends lost 3 bases and 7 bases respectively, with 10 bases between them. CDR3 DNA: TGTGCCAGCAGTTTCGGAGCGGGGCAGCCCCAGCATTTT. Translated, it gives CASSFGAGQPQHF.

Here the CDR3 DNA reads TGTGCCAGCAGCCGAGACGGGACAGCGGAGACCCAGTACTTC. It encodes CASSRDGTAETQYF. J is TRBJ2-5 and V is TRBV14, with 7 bases lining up with TRBD1. In germline, CDR1 is SGHDN, CDR2 FVKESK. This CDR3 contains 14 residues. Trimming took 4 bases from V and 5 from J; bases not matched to a gene: 7.

This clone was seen only a few times. V is TRBV7-6 and J is TRBJ1-2, with TRBD1 identical over 9 bases. Germline V gene sequence: CDR1 SGHVS, CDR2 FNYEAQ. V lost 5 bases to trimming and J lost 6 bases; unmatched junction nucleotides: 4. The length of the CDR3 is 13 residues. The CDR3 sequence is CASSPRTGDGYTF. For the CDR3, the DNA is TGTGCCAGCAGCCCGCGGACAGGGGATGGCTACACCTTC.

The chain employs TRBV5-4 and TRBJ1-3; weak D call: TRBD1 (5 bases). V was shortened by 5 bases and J by 2 bases, with 17 bases between the two germline ends. The CDR3 has 16 residues. Germline assignment: CDR1 SGHNT and CDR2 YYREEE (reference sequence). The CDR3 sequence: CASSLGHTIPGNTIYF. CDR3 DNA sequence: TGTGCCAGCAGTCTCGGACATACCATCCCTGGAAACACCATATATTTT. Together with reference TRBV5-4 and TRBJ1-3, the CDR3 gives the full variable domain: ETGVTQSPTHLIKTRGQQVTLRCSSQSGHNTVSWYQQALGQGPQFIFQYYREEENGRGNFPPRFSGLQFPNYSSELNVNALELDDSALYLCASSLGHTIPGNTIYFGEGSWLTVV.

This clone occurred once. The J gene is TRBJ2-5, the V gene TRBV10-2; possible D gene TRBD1, 7 bases. Trimming cost V 3 bases and J 4 bases, with 15 bases left between them. The CDR3 runs 15 residues. Germline CDR1 WSHSY, CDR2 SAAADI. CDR3 nucleotide sequence: TGCGCCAGCAGTGAACTAGCCAGGGGGGCAGAGACCCAGTACTTC. Its translation: CASSELARGAETQYF.

The rearrangement uses TRBV25-1 and TRBJ2-2; 8 bases map to TRBD1. CDR3 size: 14 residues. From germline, CDR1 is MGHDK and CDR2 SYGVNS. Trimming took 7 bases from V and 4 from J; bases not matched to a gene: 5. CDR3 residues: CASKDRVGTGELFF. The CDR3 DNA is TGTGCCAGCAAGGACAGGGTGGGCACCGGGGAGCTGTTTTTT. Supplemented by reference TRBV25-1 and TRBJ2-2, the full variable domain reads EADIYQTPRYLVIGTGKKITLECSQTMGHDKMYWYQQDPGMELHLIHYSYGVNSTEKGDLSSESTVSRIRTEHFPLTLESARPSHTSQYLCASKDRVGTGELFFGEGSRLTVL.

The genes are TRBV18 and TRBJ2-5, with D perhaps matching TRBD2 (5 bases). The CDR3 sequence is 15 residues long. V gave up 6 bases and J gave up 2 bases, with 16 bases separating them. Germline V gives CDR1 KGHSH, CDR2 LQKENI. CDR3 DNA: TGTGCCAGCTCGCCTTCCGGACTTGGGCAAGAGACCCAGTACTTC. Protein: CASSPSGLGQETQYF.

The chain couples TRBV29-1 to TRBJ2-1, with 13 nucleotides matching TRBD2. The germline V gene has CDR1 SQVTM and CDR2 ANQGSEA. This CDR3 has 15 residues. V lost 6 bases to trimming and J lost 6 bases; unmatched junction nucleotides: 8. The CDR3: CSVIRGLAGSNEQFF. The CDR3 nucleotides read TGCAGCGTGATTCGGGGACTAGCGGGATCCAATGAGCAGTTCTTC.

The chain employs TRBV6-5 and TRBJ2-7; 8 bases are a match to TRBD2. J was trimmed by 5 bases and V by 5 bases; bases with no gene match: 11. Germline CDR1 is MNHEY and CDR2 is SVGAGI. There are 15 residues in the CDR3. The CDR3 DNA is TGTGCCAGCAGTGTTCCCGGGACTAGTAGCCACGAGCAGTACTTC. Translation: CASSVPGTSSHEQYF.

The chain combines TRBV7-2 with TRBJ2-5; 11 bases line up with TRBD2. Germline values: CDR1 SGHTA, CDR2 FQGNSA. This CDR3 is built from 15 residues. The V and J ends lost 5 bases and 5 bases, in that order; junction bases with no gene match: 7. The CDR3 coding sequence is TGTGCCAGCAGCCCGGACCTAGCGGGAGGCGAGACCCAGTACTTC. Protein: CASSPDLAGGETQYF. Filled out from reference TRBV7-2 and TRBJ2-5, the complete variable domain reads GAGVSQSPSNKVTEKGKDVELRCDPISGHTALYWYRQSLGQGLEFLIYFQGNSAPDKSGLPSDRFSAERTGGSVSTLTIQRTQQEDSAVYLCASSPDLAGGETQYFGPGTRLLVL.